A single sample is the source of the 14 T cell receptor beta chains below, sequenced in a study of response to subunit inactivated influenza vaccine. One entry per CDR3 protein results from TCRdb running MiXCR on the RT-PCR reads. The sample includes 550,000 to 650,000 distinct CDR3 sequences, about an eighth of them seen just once. Sequenced material: PBMCs from blood, taken on the day of vaccination. The receptors stem from a man in his forties or fifties who received an inactivated influenza vaccine.

This clonotype was detected a few times. V gene TRBV7-6 combines with J gene TRBJ1-1, with D hard to call. Per germline, CDR1 SGHVS and CDR2 FNYEAQ. The germline V and J ends were trimmed by 5 bases and 0 bases, with 7 bases remaining between them. This CDR3 comprises 13 residues. In nucleotides, the CDR3 is TGTGCCAGCAGCATTCAGGTGAACACTGAAGCTTTCTTT. It yields the protein CASSIQVNTEAFF. Together with reference TRBV7-6 and TRBJ1-1, the CDR3 gives the full variable domain: GAGVSQSPRYKVTKRGQDVALRCDPISGHVSLYWYRQALGQGPEFLTYFNYEAQQDKSGLPNDRFSAERPEGSISTLTIQRTEQRDSAMYRCASSIQVNTEAFFGQGTRLTVV.

The V and J genes are TRBV20-1 and TRBJ2-5; TRBD2 aligns across 12 bases. With 6 bases clipped from V and 1 base from J, the junction kept 6 bases outside the gene matches. There are 15 residues in the CDR3. Germline lookup yields CDR1 DFQATT and CDR2 SNEGSKA (reference sequence). The CDR3 protein is CSARTSGKGQETQYF. The CDR3 region has the DNA TGCAGTGCGCGGACTAGCGGGAAGGGCCAAGAGACCCAGTACTTC.

This chain joins TRBV11-2 and TRBJ2-5; TRBD2 matches at 7 bases. CDR1 and CDR2 from the germline V gene are SGHAT and FQNNGV. With 0 bases clipped from V and 4 bases from J, the junction kept 11 bases outside the gene matches. This CDR3 has 17 residues. CDR3 coding DNA: TGTGCCAGCAGCTTAGAACTGCTAGCGGCGATATCAGAGACCCAGTACTTC. It codes for CASSLELLAAISETQYF.

This chain uses TRBV29-1 with TRBJ2-7, with D possibly TRBD2 on 6 matching bases. The CDR3 length is 15 residues. Germline CDR1 and CDR2: SQVTM and ANQGSEA. Trimming removed 4 bases from V and 3 bases from J, with 19 bases in between. Written as DNA, the CDR3 is TGCAGCGTTGTATTTAGTGGGAGGCCATACTACGAGCAGTACTTC. This codes for CSVVFSGRPYYEQYF.

In the case of this clonotype: Its ends do not fully match the called genes, so a read error is possible. The chain links TRBV4-2 to TRBJ1-5, with 10 bases fitting TRBD1. This CDR3 is 15 amino acids long. Germline assignment: CDR1 LGHNA and CDR2 YNFKEQ. The CDR3 spells CASSLSPGQGRRLAF. The CDR3 DNA reads TGTGCCAGCAGTCTATCCCCGGGACAGGGGAGACGCCTTGCTTTT.

The table lists this clonotype with a few counts. The rearrangement links TRBV21-1 to TRBJ1-2; the table assigns TRBD1, which was not confirmed against the DNA. TRBV21-1 is a pseudogene. The CDR3 loop spans 12 amino acids. The CDR3 nucleotides read TGTGCCAGACCGGGACAGGGTTGTGGCTACACCTTC. Translating gives CARPGQGCGYTF.

This clonotype was seen at least ten times. This chain links TRBV12-3 or TRBV12-4 with TRBJ1-2; D gene uncertain. The CDR3 spans 12 residues. V was shortened by 3 bases and J by 2 bases, with 4 bases between the two germline ends. CDR3 residues: CASSFNNYGYTF. The CDR3 region has the DNA TGTGCCAGCAGTTTTAACAACTATGGCTACACCTTC.

This clonotype is a singleton in its sample. This chain joins TRBV2 and TRBJ2-5; D is ambiguous. Per the germline V gene, CDR1 is SNHLY and CDR2 is FYNNEI. V lost 6 bases and J lost 1, with 6 bases in between. The CDR3 has 12 residues. This CDR3 is CASRNPQETQYF. The CDR3 DNA reads TGTGCCAGCAGGAACCCCCAAGAGACCCAGTACTTC.

This clonotype was found a few times. The chain has TRBV9 and TRBJ1-1; no definite D call. The ends were cut back, 0 bases at V and 3 bases at J, with 9 bases in the middle. CDR3 size: 14 residues. Germline-derived CDR1 and CDR2 are SGDLS and YYNGEE. The CDR3 sequence is CASSVGGRDTEAFF. The CDR3 nucleotides read TGTGCCAGCAGCGTAGGGGGTCGGGACACTGAAGCTTTCTTT.

This clonotype was seen a handful of times. CDR3 region: CASSSRLTRSSYEQYF. CDR3 nucleotide sequence: TGTGCCAGCAGCTCCCGGTTAACTCGGAGCTCCTACGAGCAGTACTTC. This chain joins TRBV5-6 and TRBJ2-7; D gene unclear. The CDR3 sequence is 16 residues long. Germline CDR1 and CDR2: SGHDT and YYEEEE. With 3 bases removed from V and 0 bases from J, the gap between germline ends came to 16 bases.

This clonotype appeared a few times. This rearrangement joins TRBV2 to TRBJ2-3, with TRBD1 identical over 7 bases. The CDR3 has 13 residues. CDR1 SNHLY and CDR2 FYNNEI come from the germline V gene. Trimming at V came to 3 bases and at J to 10 bases, leaving 7 bases not matched to a gene. The CDR3: CASSESQGLAQYF. The CDR3 nucleotides are TGTGCCAGCAGTGAGTCACAGGGGCTAGCGCAGTATTTT. Drawing the rest from reference TRBV2 and TRBJ2-3, the complete variable domain is EPEVTQTPSHQVTQMGQEVILRCVPISNHLYFYWYRQILGQKVEFLVSFYNNEISEKSEIFDDQFSVERPDGSNFTLKIRSTKLEDSAMYFCASSESQGLAQYFGPGTRLTVL.

This clonotype was seen ten or more times. V usage is TRBV2 and J usage is TRBJ2-3; D perhaps matches TRBD2 (5 bases). Germline V gives CDR1 SNHLY, CDR2 FYNNEI. Trimming removed 7 bases from V and 3 bases from J, with 14 bases in between. This CDR3 spans 14 amino acids. DNA of the CDR3: TGTGCCAGCACCTGGGTAGCGTCGACAGATACGCAGTATTTT. This gives the protein CASTWVASTDTQYF.

V gene TRBV5-5 combines with J gene TRBJ2-7; D gene ambiguous. Germline V gene lookup returns CDR1 SGHKS and CDR2 YYEKEE (reference sequence). V was cut by 3 bases and J by 3 bases, with 10 bases left in between. The CDR3 has 13 residues. In DNA, the CDR3 is TGTGCCAGCAGCTCCTTCGACGGCTACGAGCAGTACTTC. It yields the protein CASSSFDGYEQYF.

The gene calls are TRBV9 and TRBJ2-3; 7 bases align to TRBD2. The CDR3 runs 16 residues. CDR1 is SGDLS and CDR2 is YYNGEE in the germline V gene. V shed 3 bases, J shed 2 bases, and the junction held 9 bases outside the gene matches. CDR3 nucleotides: TGTGCCAGCAGCGGACGAACTAGCGCCGACACAGATACGCAGTATTTT. The encoded protein is CASSGRTSADTDTQYF. Looking up the rest from reference TRBV9 and TRBJ2-3 gives the full variable domain: DSGVTQTPKHLITATGQRVTLRCSPRSGDLSVYWYQQSLDQGLQFLIQYYNGEERAKGNILERFSAQQFPDLHSELNLSSLELGDSALYFCASSGRTSADTDTQYFGPGTRLTVL.